This T cell receptor (beta chain) is from a study of blood T cell repertoires in COVID-19. Study as a whole: The analysed material was cDNA or gDNA that came from T cells, B-cell-depleted T cells, or PBMCs.

V lost 1 base to trimming and J lost 1 base, with 13 bases between them. CDR3 size: 16 residues. Germline V lookup: CDR1 SGHRS, CDR2 YFSETQ. Using immunoSEQ multiplex PCR, the repertoire was profiled, and TCRdb retains in-frame clones only, with some absent. The sample carries hundreds of thousands of clones, around 90% recorded once. The sequencing sample was made of peripheral blood. The sequence was collected from a man aged 55 to 69 who had recovered from COVID-19. The chain recombines TRBV5-1 with TRBJ2-3; D possibly corresponds to TRBD2 (6 bases). The chain's CDR3 is CASSLSPSDGTDTQYF. The CDR3 bases are TGCGCCAGCAGCTTGTCCCCTAGCGACGGCACAGATACGCAGTATTTT.